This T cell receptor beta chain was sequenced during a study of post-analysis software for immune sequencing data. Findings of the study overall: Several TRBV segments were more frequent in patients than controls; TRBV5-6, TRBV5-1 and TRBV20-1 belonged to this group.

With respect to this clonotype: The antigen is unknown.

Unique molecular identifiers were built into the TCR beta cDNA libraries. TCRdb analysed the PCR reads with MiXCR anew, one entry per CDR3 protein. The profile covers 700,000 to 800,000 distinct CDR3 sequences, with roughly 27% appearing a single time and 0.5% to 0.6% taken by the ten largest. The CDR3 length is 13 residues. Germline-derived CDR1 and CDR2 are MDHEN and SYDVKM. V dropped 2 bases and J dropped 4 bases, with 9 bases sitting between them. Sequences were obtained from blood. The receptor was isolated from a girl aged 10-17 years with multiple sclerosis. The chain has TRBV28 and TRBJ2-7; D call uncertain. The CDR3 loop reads CASSLRLSYEQYF. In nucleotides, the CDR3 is TGTGCCAGCAGTTTACGACTTTCATACGAGCAGTACTTC. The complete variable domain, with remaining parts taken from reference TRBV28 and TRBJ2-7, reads DVKVTQSSRYLVKRTGEKVFLECVQDMDHENMFWYRQDPGLGLRLIYFSYDVKMKEKGDIPEGYSVSREKKERFSLILESASTNQTSMYLCASSLRLSYEQYFGPGTRLTVT.